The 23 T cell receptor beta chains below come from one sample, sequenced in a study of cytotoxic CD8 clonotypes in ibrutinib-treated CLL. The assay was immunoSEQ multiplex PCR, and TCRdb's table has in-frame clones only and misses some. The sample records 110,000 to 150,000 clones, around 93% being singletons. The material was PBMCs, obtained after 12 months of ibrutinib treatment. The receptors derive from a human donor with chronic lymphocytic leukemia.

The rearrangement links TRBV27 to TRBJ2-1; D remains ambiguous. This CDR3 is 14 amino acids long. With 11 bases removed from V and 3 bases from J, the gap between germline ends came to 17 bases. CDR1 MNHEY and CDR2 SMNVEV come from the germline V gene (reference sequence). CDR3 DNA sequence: TGTGCCGCGGCGGCGGCACCGATCTACAATGAGCAGTTCTTC. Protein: CAAAAAPIYNEQFF.

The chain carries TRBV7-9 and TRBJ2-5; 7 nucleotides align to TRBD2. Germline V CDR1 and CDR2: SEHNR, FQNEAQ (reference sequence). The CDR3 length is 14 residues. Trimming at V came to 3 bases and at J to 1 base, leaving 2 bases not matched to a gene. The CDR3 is CASSFPGGQETQYF. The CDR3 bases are TGTGCCAGCAGCTTTCCGGGAGGCCAAGAGACCCAGTACTTC.

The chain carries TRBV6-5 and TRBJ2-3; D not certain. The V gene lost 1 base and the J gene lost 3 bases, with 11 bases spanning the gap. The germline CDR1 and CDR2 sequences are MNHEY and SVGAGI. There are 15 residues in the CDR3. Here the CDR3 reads CASSYLGTLTDTQYF. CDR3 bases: TGTGCCAGCAGTTACTTGGGTACTCTAACAGATACGCAGTATTTT.

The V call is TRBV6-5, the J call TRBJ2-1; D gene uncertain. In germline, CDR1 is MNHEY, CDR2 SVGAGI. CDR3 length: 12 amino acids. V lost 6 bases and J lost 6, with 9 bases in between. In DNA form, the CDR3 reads TGTGCCAGCAGCCTCTCAGGCAATGAGCAGTTCTTC. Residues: CASSLSGNEQFF.

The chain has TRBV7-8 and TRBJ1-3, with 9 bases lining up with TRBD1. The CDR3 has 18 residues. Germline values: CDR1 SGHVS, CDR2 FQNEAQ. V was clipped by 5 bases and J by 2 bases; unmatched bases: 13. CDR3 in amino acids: CASSPRRTGGNTGNTIYF. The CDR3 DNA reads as TGTGCCAGCAGCCCCCGGCGAACAGGGGGCAACACTGGAAACACCATATATTTT.

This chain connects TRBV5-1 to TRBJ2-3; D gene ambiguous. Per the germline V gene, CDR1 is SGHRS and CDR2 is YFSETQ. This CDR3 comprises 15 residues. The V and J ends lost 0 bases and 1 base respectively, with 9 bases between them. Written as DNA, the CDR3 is TGCGCCAGCAGCTTGGATCCAACCGGCACAGATACGCAGTATTTT. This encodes CASSLDPTGTDTQYF.

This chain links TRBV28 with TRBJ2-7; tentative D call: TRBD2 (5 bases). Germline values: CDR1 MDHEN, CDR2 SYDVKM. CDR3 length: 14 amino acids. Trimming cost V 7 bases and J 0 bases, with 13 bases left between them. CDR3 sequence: CASTGGRSSYEQYF. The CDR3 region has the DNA TGTGCCAGCACTGGAGGTCGTAGCTCCTACGAGCAGTACTTC.

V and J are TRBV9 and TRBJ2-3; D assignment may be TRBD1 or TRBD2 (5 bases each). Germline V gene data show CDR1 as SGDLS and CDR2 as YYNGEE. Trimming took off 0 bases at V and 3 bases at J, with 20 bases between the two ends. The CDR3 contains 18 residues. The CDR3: CASSVEPMGVLVTDTQYF. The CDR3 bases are TGTGCCAGCAGCGTAGAGCCGATGGGGGTCCTGGTAACAGATACGCAGTATTTT.

Written as DNA, the CDR3 is TGTGCCAGCAGTTTAACTGTTGAGCAGTTCTTC. Amino acids: CASSLTVEQFF. The rearrangement links TRBV28 to TRBJ2-1; D remains ambiguous. The germline V and J ends were trimmed by 2 bases and 9 bases, with 5 bases remaining between them. CDR1 and CDR2 from the germline V gene are MDHEN and SYDVKM. The CDR3 has 11 amino acids.

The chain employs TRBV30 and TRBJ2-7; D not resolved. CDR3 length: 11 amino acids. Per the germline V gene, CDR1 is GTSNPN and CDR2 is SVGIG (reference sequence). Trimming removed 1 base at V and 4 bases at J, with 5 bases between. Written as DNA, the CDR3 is TGTGCCTGGAGTGGAGCGTACGAGCAGTACTTC. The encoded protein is CAWSGAYEQYF.

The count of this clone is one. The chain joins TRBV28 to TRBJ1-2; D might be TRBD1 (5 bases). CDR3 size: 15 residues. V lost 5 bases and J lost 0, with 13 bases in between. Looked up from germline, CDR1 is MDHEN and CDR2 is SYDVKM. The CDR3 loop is CASSPQVGANYGYTF. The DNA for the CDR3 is TGTGCCAGCAGTCCTCAGGTGGGGGCTAACTATGGCTACACCTTC.

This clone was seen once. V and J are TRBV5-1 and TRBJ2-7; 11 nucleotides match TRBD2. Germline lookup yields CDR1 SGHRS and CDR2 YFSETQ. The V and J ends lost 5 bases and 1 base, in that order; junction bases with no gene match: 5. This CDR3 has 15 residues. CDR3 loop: CASRTSGSSSYEQYF. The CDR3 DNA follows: TGCGCCAGCAGAACTAGCGGGAGTTCGTCCTACGAGCAGTACTTC.

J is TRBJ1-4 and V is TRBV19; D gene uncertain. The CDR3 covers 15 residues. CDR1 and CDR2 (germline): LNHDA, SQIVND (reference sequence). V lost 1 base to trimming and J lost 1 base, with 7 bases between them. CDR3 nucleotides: TGTGCCAGTAGTATAGTGGGAGGAACTAATGAAAAACTGTTTTTT. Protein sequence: CASSIVGGTNEKLFF.

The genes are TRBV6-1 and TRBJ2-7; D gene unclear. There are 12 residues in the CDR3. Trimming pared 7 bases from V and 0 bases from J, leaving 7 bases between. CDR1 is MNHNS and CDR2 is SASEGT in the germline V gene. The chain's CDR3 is CASNGDSYEQYF. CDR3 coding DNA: TGTGCCAGCAATGGGGACTCCTACGAGCAGTACTTC.

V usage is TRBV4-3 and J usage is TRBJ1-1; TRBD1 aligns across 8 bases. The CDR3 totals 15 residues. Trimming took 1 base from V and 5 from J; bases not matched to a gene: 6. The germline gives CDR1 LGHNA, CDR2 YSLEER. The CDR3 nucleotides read TGCGCCAGCAGCCAAGGGACAGGGAAAGGAACTGAAGCTTTCTTT. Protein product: CASSQGTGKGTEAFF.

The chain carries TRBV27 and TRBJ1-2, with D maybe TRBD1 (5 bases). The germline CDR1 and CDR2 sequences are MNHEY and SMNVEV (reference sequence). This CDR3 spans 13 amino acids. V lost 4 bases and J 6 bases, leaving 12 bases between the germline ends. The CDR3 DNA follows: TGTGCCAGCAGTTCATGGGGCTCCAATGGCTACACCTTC. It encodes CASSSWGSNGYTF.

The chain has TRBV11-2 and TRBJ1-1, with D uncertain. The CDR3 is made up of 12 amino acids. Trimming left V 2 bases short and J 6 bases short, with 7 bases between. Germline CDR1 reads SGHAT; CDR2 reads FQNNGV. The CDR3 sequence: CASSLWSAEAFF. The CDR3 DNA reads TGTGCCAGCAGCTTATGGAGCGCTGAAGCTTTCTTT.

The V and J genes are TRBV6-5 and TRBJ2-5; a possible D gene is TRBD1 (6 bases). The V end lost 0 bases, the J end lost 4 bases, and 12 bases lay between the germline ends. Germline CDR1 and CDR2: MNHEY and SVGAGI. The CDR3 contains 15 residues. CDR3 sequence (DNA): TGTGCCAGCAGTTACTCGAGTCTAGGGGGAGAGACCCAGTACTTC. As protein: CASSYSSLGGETQYF.

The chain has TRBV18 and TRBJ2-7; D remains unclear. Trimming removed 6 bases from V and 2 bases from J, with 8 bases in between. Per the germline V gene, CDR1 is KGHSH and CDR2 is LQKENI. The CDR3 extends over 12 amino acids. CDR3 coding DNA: TGTGCCAGCTCCCGTTCGGCCTACGAGCAGTACTTC. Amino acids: CASSRSAYEQYF.

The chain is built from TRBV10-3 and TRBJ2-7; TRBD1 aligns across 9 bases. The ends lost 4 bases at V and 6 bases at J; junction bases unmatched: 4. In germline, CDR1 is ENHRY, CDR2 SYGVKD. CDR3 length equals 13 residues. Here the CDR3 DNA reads TGTGCCATCAGTGCCCAGGACAGGGGCGAGCAGTACTTC. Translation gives CAISAQDRGEQYF.

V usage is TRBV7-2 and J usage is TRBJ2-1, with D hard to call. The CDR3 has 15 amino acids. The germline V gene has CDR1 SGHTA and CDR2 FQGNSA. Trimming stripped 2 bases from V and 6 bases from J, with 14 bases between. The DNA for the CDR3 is TGTGCCAGCAGCTTAATTGCGATCTCGGGCAATGAGCAGTTCTTC. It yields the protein CASSLIAISGNEQFF.

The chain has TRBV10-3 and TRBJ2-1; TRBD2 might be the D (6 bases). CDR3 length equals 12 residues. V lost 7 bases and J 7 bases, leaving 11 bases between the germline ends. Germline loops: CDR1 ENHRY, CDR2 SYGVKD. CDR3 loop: CAIMGSGNEQFF. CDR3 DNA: TGTGCCATCATGGGAAGCGGGAATGAGCAGTTCTTC.

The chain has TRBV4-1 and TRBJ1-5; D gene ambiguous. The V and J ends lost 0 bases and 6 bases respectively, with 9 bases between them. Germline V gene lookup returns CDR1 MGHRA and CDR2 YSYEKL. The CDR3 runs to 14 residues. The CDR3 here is CASSQEGGGQPQHF. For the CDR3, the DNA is TGCGCCAGCAGCCAAGAGGGTGGAGGTCAGCCCCAGCATTTT.